Shown below are 20 T cell receptor beta chains from a single sample sequenced in a study of T-cell memory formation after mild COVID-19 (dated by TCRdb to the early 2020s). Libraries were constructed by 5' RACE. The sequencing machine was an Illumina NovaSeq 6000. TCRdb reanalyzed the raw reads on its own, using fastp at Q25 for trimming and MiXCR for clone calling, and kept in-frame beta chains. All rows with the same CDR3 protein become a single entry with the most common DNA and genes. This sample gives fewer than 700,000 distinct CDR3 sequences in total; about 20% of them show up just once. 9.5% to 15% of the sample belongs to the ten largest clones. Sequencing was performed on PBMCs or a T cell subset sorted from them (not recorded which). These receptors came from an adult woman who had mild COVID-19 (a few samples of this study predate the infection). The sample titles of this study are shuffled in the database, so cell type and time point are left out; the donor was told from shared clones.

This clonotype has more than one count but fewer than ten. The V gene is TRBV7-3, the J gene TRBJ2-1; D could derive from TRBD1 or TRBD2 (5 bases each). The CDR3 covers 13 residues. Trimming removed 5 bases at V and 5 bases at J, with 10 bases between. Germline CDR1 reads SGHTA; CDR2 reads FQGTGA. DNA of the CDR3: TGTGCCAGCAGCGGGACCCCCGACAATGAGCAGTTCTTC. Its protein is CASSGTPDNEQFF.

V usage is TRBV6-2 or TRBV6-3 and J usage is TRBJ1-1; 9 positions match TRBD1. This CDR3 comprises 14 residues. Germline V gives CDR1 MNHEY, CDR2 SVGEGT. V trimming: 5 bases; J trimming: 4 bases; junction bases outside the gene matches: 5. CDR3 region: CASSNGDRATEAFF. In DNA, the CDR3 is TGTGCCAGCAGTAACGGGGACAGGGCCACTGAAGCTTTCTTT.

The V call is TRBV28, the J call TRBJ2-1; 7 bases align to TRBD1. The germline V gene encodes CDR1 MDHEN and CDR2 SYDVKM. The CDR3 sequence is 17 residues long. V trimming: 4 bases; J trimming: 2 bases; junction bases outside the gene matches: 11. CDR3 in DNA: TGTGCCAGCAGTTCCATCCCGACGACAGGGCCCTACAATGAGCAGTTCTTC. It is translated as CASSSIPTTGPYNEQFF.

V gene TRBV9 combines with J gene TRBJ2-7; D ambiguous. The ends were cut back, 0 bases at V and 6 bases at J, with 10 bases in the middle. Germline V CDR1 and CDR2: SGDLS, YYNGEE. The CDR3 is made up of 13 amino acids. The CDR3 region has the DNA TGTGCCAGCAGCGTAGCCCCGGACGTCGAGCAGTACTTC. The encoded protein is CASSVAPDVEQYF.

This clonotype has a handful of counts. The chain links TRBV5-1 to TRBJ2-2, with 7 bases fitting TRBD1. This CDR3 contains 17 residues. The trim removed 0 bases at V and 0 bases at J, leaving 5 bases unmatched. The V gene's germline CDR1 is SGHRS and CDR2 YFSETQ. The CDR3 reads CASSLGSGGSNTGELFF. The DNA for the CDR3 is TGCGCCAGCAGCTTGGGATCAGGGGGATCGAACACCGGGGAGCTGTTTTTT.

The CDR3 coding sequence is TGTGCCAGCAGCCAAGAAGGGAGCACTGAAGCTTTCTTT. Translation gives CASSQEGSTEAFF. The chain has TRBV4-2 and TRBJ1-1; D is unresolved. CDR1 is LGHNA, CDR2 YNFKEQ, per germline. This CDR3 comprises 13 residues. V was clipped by 0 bases and J by 4 bases, with 6 bases between them.

This clonotype has just a few counts. This rearrangement joins TRBV5-4 to TRBJ2-7, with 7 bases lining up with TRBD2. Losses at the gene ends were 4 bases for V and 0 bases for J; bases not matched to a gene: 7. The CDR3 loop spans 15 amino acids. CDR1 SGHNT and CDR2 YYREEE come from the germline V gene (reference sequence). The CDR3 region is CASSPGGSPSYEQYF. CDR3 nucleotide sequence: TGTGCCAGCAGCCCCGGCGGGAGCCCCTCCTACGAGCAGTACTTC.

This clonotype was observed a handful of times. As DNA, the CDR3 is TGTGCCAGCAGCTTAGCAGGGGGCGCGGACGAGCAGTACTTC. Protein: CASSLAGGADEQYF. J is TRBJ2-7 and V is TRBV7-9; 7 bases match TRBD1. Germline CDR1 is SEHNR and CDR2 is FQNEAQ (reference sequence). Trimming took 0 bases from V and 5 from J; bases not matched to a gene: 4. This CDR3 contains 14 residues.

The table lists this clonotype with a few counts. The chain joins TRBV4-3 to TRBJ1-6, with D uncertain. Trimming pared 0 bases from V and 0 bases from J, leaving 6 bases between. There are 16 residues in the CDR3. Germline V lookup: CDR1 LGHNA, CDR2 YSLEER. The chain's CDR3 is CASSQDWSSYNSPLHF. The CDR3 bases are TGCGCCAGCAGCCAAGATTGGAGCTCCTATAATTCACCCCTCCACTTT.

This clonotype was found a few times. The chain recombines TRBV25-1 with TRBJ1-2; D is ambiguous. Trimming took 1 base from V and 4 from J, leaving 16 bases between them. This CDR3 has 16 amino acids. Germline V gene lookup returns CDR1 MGHDK and CDR2 SYGVNS. The DNA for the CDR3 is TGTGCCAGCAGTGAATTCACCATCCTGGGCCTCTATGGCTACACCTTC. It yields the protein CASSEFTILGLYGYTF.

This clonotype was observed a handful of times. The gene calls are TRBV7-9 and TRBJ2-6, with unresolved D. In germline, CDR1 is SEHNR, CDR2 FQNEAQ (reference sequence). This CDR3 region has 16 residues. Trimming shortened V by 2 bases and J by 0 bases, and 8 bases separated the two germline ends. This chain's CDR3 is CASSLWRSSGANVLTF. CDR3 coding DNA: TGTGCCAGCAGCTTATGGCGATCCTCTGGGGCCAACGTCCTGACTTTC.

There are a few counts of this clonotype. This chain joins TRBV18 and TRBJ1-1; weak D call: TRBD1 (5 bases). Trimming shortened V by 2 bases and J by 4 bases, and 8 bases separated the two germline ends. The CDR3 has 13 residues. Per the germline V gene, CDR1 is KGHSH and CDR2 is LQKENI. Here the CDR3 reads CASSPGASTEAFF. CDR3 DNA sequence: TGTGCCAGCTCACCAGGGGCTAGCACTGAAGCTTTCTTT.

The chain has TRBV5-1 and TRBJ2-2; 13 positions match TRBD2. Per the germline V gene, CDR1 is SGHRS and CDR2 is YFSETQ. The CDR3 runs 16 residues. Germline trimming cut 4 bases from V and 5 bases from J; bases unmatched to any gene: 5. The CDR3 spells CASSETSGGLTGELFF. In DNA, the CDR3 is TGCGCCAGCAGCGAGACTAGCGGGGGGCTAACCGGGGAGCTGTTTTTT.

This clonotype was found a few times. The CDR3 sequence is CASSGSGSHNEQFF. In nucleotides, the CDR3 is TGTGCCAGCAGCGGGAGCGGGAGTCATAATGAGCAGTTCTTC. V gene TRBV9 combines with J gene TRBJ2-1; 8 bases are shared with TRBD2. The J segment lost 7 bases and the V segment lost 3 bases, leaving 6 bases of the junction unmatched. The CDR3 length is 14 residues. Germline V CDR1 and CDR2: SGDLS, YYNGEE.

This clonotype appeared a few times. The chain is built from TRBV5-4 and TRBJ2-2, with D possibly being TRBD1 (6 bases). Trimming left V 0 bases short and J 6 bases short, with 12 bases between. CDR1 and CDR2 (germline): SGHNT, YYREEE (reference sequence). The CDR3 runs 15 residues. Here the CDR3 reads CASSLDFGGAGELFF. In DNA, the CDR3 is TGTGCCAGCAGCTTGGATTTTGGGGGCGCCGGGGAGCTGTTTTTT.

This clonotype has a handful of counts. The V and J genes are TRBV10-2 and TRBJ2-1; D gene uncertain. The CDR3 covers 8 residues. Trimming shortened V by 2 bases and J by 13 bases, and 0 bases separated the two germline ends. Germline-derived CDR1 and CDR2 are WSHSY and SAAADI. The CDR3 nucleotides are TGCGCCAGCAGTGAGCAGTTCTTC. Amino acids: CASSEQFF.

In regard to this clonotype: At one boundary the junction diverges from the germline segment, which might be a read error. The J gene is TRBJ2-1, the V gene TRBV7-7; 7 nucleotides agree with TRBD1. The CDR3 has 15 amino acids. Germline CDR1 and CDR2: SSHAT and FNYEAQ (reference sequence). The CDR3 is CASSLGDSFYNEQFF. CDR3 in DNA: TGTGCTAGCAGCTTAGGGGACAGTTTCTACAATGAGCAGTTCTTC.

This chain connects TRBV5-4 to TRBJ2-2; 11 positions match TRBD2. In germline, CDR1 is SGHNT, CDR2 YYREEE (reference sequence). This CDR3 has 20 amino acids. The V segment lost 1 base and the J segment 7 bases; nucleotides outside the gene matches: 18. CDR3 loop: CASSLLRNVAGGPSNGELFF. In DNA, the CDR3 is TGTGCCAGCAGCTTGCTCAGGAACGTAGCGGGAGGGCCGTCGAACGGGGAGCTGTTTTTT.

This clonotype was seen only a few times. The V call is TRBV10-3, the J call TRBJ1-5, with TRBD1 as a possible D gene (5 bases). Germline V gene data show CDR1 as ENHRY and CDR2 as SYGVKD. V was cut by 4 bases and J by 3 bases, with 13 bases left in between. This CDR3 comprises 15 residues. The CDR3 sequence is CAISGQGGPNQPQHF. The CDR3 nucleotides read TGTGCCATCAGTGGCCAGGGCGGGCCCAATCAGCCCCAGCATTTT.

The genes are TRBV6-5 and TRBJ2-7; TRBD2 agrees at 10 bases. Germline V gene lookup returns CDR1 MNHEY and CDR2 SVGAGI. V lost 2 bases to trimming and J lost 4 bases; unmatched junction nucleotides: 5. The length of the CDR3 is 15 residues. The CDR3 bases are TGTGCCAGCAGTTACGCGGCTAGCGGGAGTTACGAGCAGTACTTC. It is translated as CASSYAASGSYEQYF.